These 17 T cell receptor beta chains were sequenced from one sample in a study of T cell responses to AZD1222 COVID-19 vaccine (dated by TCRdb to the early 2020s). The library was obtained by the immunoSEQ multiplex PCR assay. The clones in this table, taken by TCRdb from immuneACCESS, are in-frame only. Not every clone is retained; where verified, under half of the shortfall comes from an unresolved V gene, and the cause of the rest is unknown. This sample has approximately 110,000 clones in its table, and approximately 88% of those were observed once. Over 4.5% of the sample is held by the ten biggest clonotypes. The time point label here, explained by the study, means: baseline before first vaccination. The starting material was peripheral blood, obtained on day 0 of AZD1222 vaccination. These receptors were obtained from an adult in good health.

This clone showed up just a few times. The rearrangement links TRBV11-2 to TRBJ1-4; D remains unclear. The CDR3 totals 12 residues. V gave up 4 bases and J gave up 7 bases, with 7 bases separating them. Germline V gene lookup returns CDR1 SGHAT and CDR2 FQNNGV. As DNA, the CDR3 is TGTGCCAGCAGCTCGGGGAGTGAAAAACTGTTTTTT. Translating gives CASSSGSEKLFF.

The V call is TRBV11-2, the J call TRBJ2-5; no definite D call. V gave up 1 base and J gave up 1 base, with 10 bases separating them. Per germline, CDR1 SGHAT and CDR2 FQNNGV. The length of the CDR3 is 15 residues. The CDR3 is CASSLGTKVQETQYF. Here the CDR3 DNA reads TGTGCCAGCAGCTTAGGTACTAAGGTCCAAGAGACCCAGTACTTC.

The V and J genes are TRBV6-2 or TRBV6-3 and TRBJ1-5; D may be TRBD1 (6 bases). V was cut by 2 bases and J by 1 base, with 12 bases left in between. The CDR3 runs 16 residues. Germline assignment: CDR1 MNHEY and CDR2 SVGEGT. The CDR3 sequence is CASSYLRTASNQPQHF. In nucleotides, the CDR3 is TGTGCCAGCAGTTACCTTCGGACAGCGAGCAATCAGCCCCAGCATTTT.

The chain is built from TRBV19 and TRBJ1-6; a weak D match, TRBD1 (5 bases). Trimming removed 5 bases at V and 8 bases at J, with 16 bases between. CDR1 and CDR2 from the germline V gene are LNHDA and SQIVND (reference sequence). The CDR3 contains 15 residues. For the CDR3, the DNA is TGTGCCAGTAGTCGGCAGGGAAAAGAAGATTCACCCCTCCACTTT. Protein: CASSRQGKEDSPLHF.

The chain couples TRBV4-1 to TRBJ2-1; 9 nucleotides align to TRBD2. The germline V gene encodes CDR1 MGHRA and CDR2 YSYEKL. V shed 7 bases and J 6 bases; nucleotides not matched to a gene: 7. The CDR3 sequence is 14 residues long. CDR3 in amino acids: CASNSQRGANEQFF. CDR3 nucleotide sequence: TGCGCCAGCAACTCCCAGCGGGGGGCCAATGAGCAGTTCTTC.

This chain connects TRBV2 to TRBJ1-4; no reliable D call. V lost 6 bases and J lost 4, with 9 bases in between. CDR1 and CDR2 from the germline V gene are SNHLY and FYNNEI. There are 13 residues in the CDR3. The chain's CDR3 is CASRASGNEKLFF. The CDR3 DNA reads as TGTGCCAGCAGGGCCAGCGGTAATGAAAAACTGTTTTTT.

The CDR3 here is CASSLQPDGYEGYTF. DNA of the CDR3: TGTGCCAGCAGCTTACAACCGGACGGGTATGAGGGCTACACCTTC. V and J are TRBV7-8 and TRBJ1-2, with no clear D. This CDR3 spans 15 amino acids. Per the germline V gene, CDR1 is SGHVS and CDR2 is FQNEAQ. V lost 2 bases and J 8 bases, leaving 18 bases between the germline ends.

The chain carries TRBV5-4 and TRBJ1-4; the match to TRBD1 covers 8 bases. Germline CDR1 and CDR2: SGHNT and YYREEE (reference sequence). V was clipped by 0 bases and J by 7 bases; unmatched bases: 5. This CDR3 region has 15 residues. Here the CDR3 DNA reads TGTGCCAGCAGCTTGGACCAGGGGGCGGCTGAAAAACTGTTTTTT. Its protein is CASSLDQGAAEKLFF.

V gene TRBV6-5 combines with J gene TRBJ1-1, with TRBD1 as a possible D gene (6 bases). This CDR3 is built from 15 residues. The V end lost 8 bases, the J end lost 0 bases, and 16 bases lay between the germline ends. Germline V gene lookup returns CDR1 MNHEY and CDR2 SVGAGI. The CDR3 sequence: CASCIGGVMNTEAFF. As DNA, the CDR3 is TGTGCCAGCTGTATAGGGGGAGTAATGAACACTGAAGCTTTCTTT.

The chain joins TRBV11-2 to TRBJ2-1; D is unresolved. The CDR3 has 14 amino acids. Between the trimmed V and J ends, which lost 1 base and 3 bases, there was a span of 7 bases. The germline V gene encodes CDR1 SGHAT and CDR2 FQNNGV. In nucleotides, the CDR3 is TGTGCCAGCAGCTTAGCCCAGGTCTACAATGAGCAGTTCTTC. It yields the protein CASSLAQVYNEQFF.

The CDR3 loop reads CASRTTGTVNYGYTF. The CDR3 DNA sequence: TGTGCCAGCAGGACCACCGGGACAGTCAACTATGGCTACACCTTC. V is TRBV6-5 and J is TRBJ1-2; TRBD1 matches at 7 bases. This CDR3 is built from 15 residues. Germline lookup yields CDR1 MNHEY and CDR2 SVGAGI. V lost 6 bases and J lost 2; bases outside the gene matches: 9.

This chain uses TRBV28 with TRBJ2-7, with D possibly matching TRBD1 (6 bases). The V gene lost 5 bases and the J gene lost 8 bases, with 13 bases spanning the gap. The germline V gene has CDR1 MDHEN and CDR2 SYDVKM. The CDR3 length is 12 residues. The CDR3 DNA follows: TGTGCCAGCAGTCCCCAAGACAGGAAGCAGTACTTC. Amino acid sequence: CASSPQDRKQYF.

This chain uses TRBV3-1 (or the pseudogene TRBV3-2) with TRBJ2-1, with 10 bases aligning to TRBD1. The CDR3 contains 16 residues. The germline CDR1 and CDR2 sequences are LGHDT and YNNKEL (reference sequence). The V segment lost 4 bases and the J segment 1 base; nucleotides outside the gene matches: 4. The CDR3 loop reads CASSRWGQGSYNEQFF. CDR3 in DNA: TGTGCCAGCAGCCGGTGGGGACAGGGGTCCTACAATGAGCAGTTCTTC.

A single count supports this clone. The chain has TRBV6-2 or TRBV6-3 and TRBJ1-5; D is ambiguous. The CDR3 is 16 residues long. The V end was cut by 4 bases, the J end by 0 bases, with 13 bases between. Per germline, CDR1 MNHEY and CDR2 SVGEGT. The DNA for the CDR3 is TGTGCCAGCAGTTTAGACCGTCCCAATAGCAATCAGCCCCAGCATTTT. It specifies CASSLDRPNSNQPQHF.

The CDR3: CASSLRQGVYEKLFF. Written as DNA, the CDR3 is TGTGCCAGCAGCTTACGACAGGGGGTATATGAAAAACTGTTTTTT. V gene TRBV7-2 combines with J gene TRBJ1-4, with TRBD1 matching over 9 bases. CDR1 and CDR2 from the germline V gene are SGHTA and FQGNSA. The J segment lost 6 bases and the V segment lost 2 bases, leaving 4 bases of the junction unmatched. The CDR3 has 15 amino acids. Complete variable domain (other parts from reference TRBV7-2 and TRBJ1-4): GAGVSQSPSNKVTEKGKDVELRCDPISGHTALYWYRQSLGQGLEFLIYFQGNSAPDKSGLPSDRFSAERTGGSVSTLTIQRTQQEDSAVYLCASSLRQGVYEKLFFGSGTQLSVL.

The chain uses TRBV7-8 and TRBJ1-4; 10 bases map to TRBD1. The CDR3 spans 16 residues. Trimming removed 5 bases from V and 7 bases from J; junction bases left unmatched: 10. Per germline, CDR1 SGHVS and CDR2 FQNEAQ. CDR3 in amino acids: CASSARDRGRFEKLFF. CDR3 sequence (DNA): TGTGCCAGCAGCGCAAGGGACAGGGGAAGGTTTGAAAAACTGTTTTTT.

The rearrangement uses TRBV7-2 and TRBJ2-7, with TRBD1 matching 8 bases. The J segment lost 4 bases and the V segment lost 2 bases, leaving 4 bases of the junction unmatched. Germline V gene lookup returns CDR1 SGHTA and CDR2 FQGNSA. CDR3 length: 14 residues. CDR3: CASSLFQGAYEQYF. The CDR3 DNA reads TGTGCCAGCAGCTTATTTCAGGGGGCTTACGAGCAGTACTTC.